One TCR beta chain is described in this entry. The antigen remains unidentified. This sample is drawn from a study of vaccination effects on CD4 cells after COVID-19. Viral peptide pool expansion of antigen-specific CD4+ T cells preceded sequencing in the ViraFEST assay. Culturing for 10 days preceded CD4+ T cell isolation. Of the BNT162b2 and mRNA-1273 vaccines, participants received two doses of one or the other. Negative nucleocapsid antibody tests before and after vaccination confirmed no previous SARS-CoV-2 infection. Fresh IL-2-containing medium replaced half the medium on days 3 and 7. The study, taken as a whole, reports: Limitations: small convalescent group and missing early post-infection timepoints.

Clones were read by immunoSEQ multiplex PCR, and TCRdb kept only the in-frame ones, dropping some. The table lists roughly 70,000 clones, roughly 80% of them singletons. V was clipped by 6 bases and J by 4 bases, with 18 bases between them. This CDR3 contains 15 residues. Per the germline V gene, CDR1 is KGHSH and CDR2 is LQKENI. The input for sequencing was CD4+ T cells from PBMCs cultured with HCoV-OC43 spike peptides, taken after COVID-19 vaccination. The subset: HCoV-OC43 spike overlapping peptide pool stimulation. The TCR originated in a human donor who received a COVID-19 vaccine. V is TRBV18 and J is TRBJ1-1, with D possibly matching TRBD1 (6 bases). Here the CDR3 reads CASSANRASGTEAFF. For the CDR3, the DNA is TGTGCCAGCTCGGCCAACAGGGCGTCGGGCACTGAAGCTTTCTTT.